A single sample is the source of the 2 T cell receptor beta chains below, sequenced in a study of blood T cell repertoires in COVID-19. The repertoire was sequenced with immunoSEQ multiplex PCR; TCRdb's copy has only in-frame clones and lacks some. Of hundreds of thousands of clones listed, around nine tenths are singletons. The source material was PBMCs or T cells enriched from blood (not recorded which). All receptors derive from a man in his 60s who had recovered from COVID-19.

The rearrangement uses TRBV5-1 and TRBJ2-2; 8 bases are shared with TRBD2. Looked up from germline, CDR1 is SGHRS and CDR2 is YFSETQ. The CDR3 runs 16 residues. V gave up 4 bases and J gave up 0 bases; unmatched junction bases: 5. This CDR3 is CASSLIAGPNTGELFF. In DNA form, the CDR3 reads TGCGCCAGCAGCCTTATAGCGGGACCGAACACCGGGGAGCTGTTTTTT.

This chain connects TRBV7-6 to TRBJ2-1; possibly TRBD2 for D (6 bases). Germline V gives CDR1 SGHVS, CDR2 FNYEAQ. The CDR3 length is 16 residues. Trimming removed 5 bases at V and 4 bases at J, with 18 bases between. The CDR3 spells CASSPWGYAGYNEQFF. The CDR3 DNA is TGTGCCAGCAGCCCCTGGGGCTATGCGGGATACAATGAGCAGTTCTTC.